Shown below are 19 T cell receptor beta chains from a single sample sequenced in a study of T cell responses to AZD1222 COVID-19 vaccine listed by TCRdb under 2021. Library preparation employed the immunoSEQ multiplex PCR assay. TCRdb took over this immuneACCESS table, retaining in-frame rearrangements with V and J assigned. Such tables are incomplete; in checked studies, under half of the missing clones stem from an unresolved V gene, and the remainder is unexplained. The sample records 100,000 to 150,000 clones, 88% of which are singletons. The ten largest clones represent 4% to 5.5% of the sample. The time point label corresponds to: baseline before first vaccination. This sample comprised peripheral blood, obtained on day 0 of AZD1222 vaccination. Receptors originate from an adult in good health.

The CDR3 bases are TGTGCCAGGCTCAGAAGCTCCTACGAGCAGTACTTC. Protein sequence: CARLRSSYEQYF. The chain joins TRBV6-4 to TRBJ2-7; no firm D call. This CDR3 contains 12 residues. Trimming cost V 9 bases and J 0 bases, with 9 bases left between them. Germline assignment: CDR1 MRHNA and CDR2 SNTAGT.

The rearrangement links TRBV7-3 to TRBJ2-1; 7 nucleotides align to TRBD1. The V gene end was trimmed by 8 bases and the J gene end by 4 bases; junction bases not matched to a gene: 8. The CDR3 length is 14 residues. Germline V CDR1 and CDR2: SGHTA, FQGTGA. CDR3 nucleotide sequence: TGTGCCAGCTCAGGGGGTCGACTTTACAATGAGCAGTTCTTC. Translated, it gives CASSGGRLYNEQFF.

The chain uses TRBV10-3 and TRBJ2-7, with TRBD2 matching over 12 bases. Trimming at V came to 4 bases and at J to 3 bases, leaving 7 bases not matched to a gene. Germline V gene data show CDR1 as ENHRY and CDR2 as SYGVKD. The length of the CDR3 is 16 residues. The chain's CDR3 is CAISVRLAGEVYEQYF. DNA for the CDR3: TGTGCCATCAGTGTCCGACTAGCGGGAGAGGTCTACGAGCAGTACTTC.

V usage is TRBV6-2 or TRBV6-3 and J usage is TRBJ1-1, with a weak D call TRBD1 (6 bases). The CDR3 has 13 amino acids. In germline, CDR1 is MNHEY, CDR2 SVGEGT. V was trimmed by 2 bases and J by 11 bases, leaving 15 bases between them. CDR3 nucleotides: TGTGCCAGCAGTTACGGGAGGGACACTGTGGCTTTCTTT. This gives the protein CASSYGRDTVAFF.

The genes are TRBV4-2 and TRBJ1-5, with 10 bases aligning to TRBD1. Germline V CDR1 and CDR2: LGHNA, YNFKEQ. The V gene end was trimmed by 3 bases and the J gene end by 3 bases; junction bases not matched to a gene: 5. This CDR3 contains 16 residues. In DNA, the CDR3 is TGTGCCAGCAGCCAGGCGGGACAGGGGCTCAATCAGCCCCAGCATTTT. Its protein is CASSQAGQGLNQPQHF.

The CDR3 sequence is CASSPEVAGETQYF. As DNA, the CDR3 is TGTGCCAGCAGTCCAGAGGTAGCCGGGGAGACCCAGTACTTC. This sequence joins TRBV27 and TRBJ2-5; D uncertain. The V end lost 5 bases, the J end lost 5 bases, and 15 bases lay between the germline ends. Germline assignment: CDR1 MNHEY and CDR2 SMNVEV (reference sequence). This CDR3 region has 14 residues.

The CDR3 DNA sequence: TGTGCCACCAGTGACTACGACAGTCCAAGGGGAGATGAGCAGTTCTTC. Protein product: CATSDYDSPRGDEQFF. The rearrangement uses TRBV24-1 and TRBJ2-1; D may correspond to TRBD1 or TRBD2 (5 bases each). V was clipped by 4 bases and J by 8 bases, with 20 bases between them. The CDR3 length is 16 residues. Germline assignment: CDR1 KGHDR and CDR2 SFDVKD.

V usage is TRBV6-2 or TRBV6-3 and J usage is TRBJ1-4, with 7 bases that match TRBD1. Losses at the gene ends were 6 bases for V and 8 bases for J; bases not matched to a gene: 12. Germline V CDR1 and CDR2: MNHEY, SVGEGT. The CDR3 is 15 residues long. In DNA form, the CDR3 reads TGTGCCAGCAGCTTGACCGGGACAGTACGCGAAAAACTGTTTTTT. Protein product: CASSLTGTVREKLFF.

The chain couples TRBV7-8 to TRBJ2-7; D unresolved. Trimming removed 1 base at V and 7 bases at J, with 17 bases between. Germline CDR1 and CDR2: SGHVS and FQNEAQ. CDR3 length: 15 amino acids. CDR3 region: CASSLGGAFWGEQYF. DNA for the CDR3: TGTGCCAGCAGCTTAGGAGGCGCCTTCTGGGGTGAGCAGTACTTC.

This chain uses TRBV10-3 with TRBJ2-7; possibly TRBD2 for D (6 bases). The V and J ends lost 4 bases and 2 bases respectively, with 15 bases between them. CDR1 is ENHRY and CDR2 is SYGVKD in the germline V gene. This CDR3 comprises 15 residues. The CDR3 reads CAISGAGQMTYEQYF. CDR3 sequence (DNA): TGTGCCATCAGTGGAGCGGGCCAAATGACCTACGAGCAGTACTTC.

With respect to this clone: The junction differs from germline at one of its ends, possibly a read error. CDR3 bases: TGTGCCAGCAGCTACTTGGAAACCTCCTACGAGCAGTACTTC. Translated: CASSYLETSYEQYF. The chain has TRBV6-5 and TRBJ2-7; D is unclear. Germline V gene sequence: CDR1 MNHEY, CDR2 SVGAGI. CDR3 length: 14 amino acids.

CDR3 coding DNA: TGTGCCAGCAGTGACCAGGGGTTCACTGAAGCTTTCTTT. Its protein is CASSDQGFTEAFF. V and J are TRBV6-1 and TRBJ1-1; a weak D match, TRBD1 (6 bases). V was clipped by 3 bases and J by 4 bases, with 9 bases between them. Germline lookup yields CDR1 MNHNS and CDR2 SASEGT. This CDR3 comprises 13 residues.

The chain couples TRBV4-2 to TRBJ1-1; possible D gene TRBD1, 5 bases. This CDR3 comprises 18 residues. Germline V gives CDR1 LGHNA, CDR2 YNFKEQ. Deletions cut 1 base from V and 7 bases from J, with 25 bases between. The CDR3 loop is CASSQGPWGSGQEGEAFF. In nucleotides, the CDR3 is TGTGCCAGCAGCCAAGGGCCATGGGGGAGCGGGCAGGAAGGTGAAGCTTTCTTT.

The chain combines TRBV6-4 with TRBJ1-2; D remains ambiguous. CDR1 and CDR2 (germline): MRHNA, SNTAGT. The CDR3 totals 16 residues. The V end was cut by 2 bases, the J end by 7 bases, with 20 bases between. The DNA of the CDR3 is TGTGCCAGCAGTGACGACCCCGGTTTGACAAGGGCTGGCTACACCTTC. It translates to CASSDDPGLTRAGYTF.

This chain joins TRBV29-1 and TRBJ2-5, with 9 nucleotides matching TRBD1. The germline V gene encodes CDR1 SQVTM and CDR2 ANQGSEA. The V and J ends lost 5 bases and 5 bases, in that order; junction bases with no gene match: 6. This CDR3 has 13 residues. Here the CDR3 DNA reads TGCAGCGTTAACAGGGGGCCTGGGGAGACCCAGTACTTC. It yields the protein CSVNRGPGETQYF.

The J gene is TRBJ2-7, the V gene TRBV7-9, with a tentative D call TRBD1 (5 bases). The germline CDR1 and CDR2 sequences are SEHNR and FQNEAQ (reference sequence). There are 14 residues in the CDR3. Trimming took off 6 bases at V and 2 bases at J, with 14 bases between the two ends. DNA of the CDR3: TGTGCCAGCAGTTCAGGGTCACAAACCTACGAGCAGTACTTC. It yields the protein CASSSGSQTYEQYF.

The V gene is TRBV28, the J gene TRBJ1-2; no clear D. This CDR3 region has 17 residues. The germline V gene encodes CDR1 MDHEN and CDR2 SYDVKM. The V and J ends lost 1 base and 4 bases respectively, with 19 bases between them. CDR3: CASSLYYRVPLPYGYTF. The CDR3 DNA sequence: TGTGCCAGCAGTTTATATTACCGGGTTCCACTCCCCTATGGCTACACCTTC.

The chain joins TRBV11-2 to TRBJ1-2, with D unclear. Trimming pared 0 bases from V and 4 bases from J, leaving 12 bases between. The germline gives CDR1 SGHAT, CDR2 FQNNGV. CDR3 size: 15 residues. CDR3 in amino acids: CASSLDPGYLYGYTF. DNA of the CDR3: TGTGCCAGCAGCTTAGACCCAGGATATCTCTATGGCTACACCTTC.

The gene calls are TRBV24-1 and TRBJ1-1, with unresolved D. CDR1 and CDR2 from the germline V gene are KGHDR and SFDVKD. V shed 5 bases and J shed 1 base, with 16 bases lying between them. This CDR3 contains 16 residues. The CDR3 loop reads CATSAPPRDWNTEAFF. For the CDR3, the DNA is TGTGCCACCAGTGCCCCCCCCAGAGACTGGAACACTGAAGCTTTCTTT.